This T cell receptor beta chain originates from a study of T cells in Graves' hyperthyroidism and ophthalmopathy. General study points: Ophthalmopathy and stable hyperthyroidism were separated by a 13 V-J model.

It was RNA transcripts that yielded the amplified TCR beta CDR3 regions. The study used the HTBI primer set for a first-round RT-PCR of the TCR CDR3. TCRdb redid the calling of the multiplex PCR reads with MiXCR, one entry per CDR3 protein. The sample includes around 350,000 distinct CDR3 sequences, more than 15% of them seen just once. The germline V and J ends were trimmed by 1 base and 3 bases, with 9 bases remaining between them. Germline-derived CDR1 and CDR2 are LGHDT and YNNKEL (reference sequence). CDR3 size: 15 residues. This clonotype was seen ten or more times. Its target is not known. The blood sample was taken at first hyperthyroidism diagnosis, before any ophthalmopathy symptoms.

The chain is built from TRBV3-1 and TRBJ2-2; no definite D call. Specimen: blood. This TCR was recovered from a woman aged 18-29 years with Graves' hyperthyroidism that later progressed to Graves' ophthalmopathy. The CDR3 is CASSQGASYTGELFF. For the CDR3, the DNA is TGTGCCAGCAGCCAAGGGGCTAGTTACACCGGGGAGCTGTTTTTT. The variable domain in full, completed from reference TRBV3-1 and TRBJ2-2, reads DTAVSQTPKYLVTQMGNDKSIKCEQNLGHDTMYWYKQDSKKFLKIMFSYNNKELIINETVPNRFSPKSPDKAHLNLHINSLELGDSAVYFCASSQGASYTGELFFGEGSRLTVL.